The 2 T cell receptor beta chains reported below all come from one sample, sequenced in a study of cytomegalovirus exposure and HLA in healthy donors. PCR employed 60 Vbeta and 13 Jbeta primers. TCRdb's copy holds only in-frame clones and misses some; the assay was immunoSEQ multiplex PCR. The sample lists over 100,000 clones; around 79% were seen once. Sequenced: PBMCs. These receptors originate from a middle-aged woman in good health and CMV-seropositive.

The genes are TRBV18 and TRBJ1-1; D not resolved. Germline V gene sequence: CDR1 KGHSH, CDR2 LQKENI. V was cut by 8 bases and J by 4 bases, with 14 bases left in between. This CDR3 spans 13 amino acids. The CDR3 sequence: CASLGFEGTEAFF. The CDR3 DNA reads as TGTGCCAGCCTGGGATTCGAGGGCACTGAAGCTTTCTTT.

This clone was seen only a few times. The sample contains more than one DNA sequence encoding this CDR3. This chain connects TRBV7-2 to TRBJ1-3; 8 nucleotides agree with TRBD1. The germline gives CDR1 SGHTA, CDR2 FQGNSA. Germline trimming cut 1 base from V and 0 bases from J; bases unmatched to any gene: 5. This CDR3 spans 17 amino acids. The CDR3 sequence: CASSLGGQGISGNTIYF. The CDR3 DNA reads as TGTGCCAGCAGCTTAGGTGGACAGGGAATCTCTGGAAACACCATATATTTT.